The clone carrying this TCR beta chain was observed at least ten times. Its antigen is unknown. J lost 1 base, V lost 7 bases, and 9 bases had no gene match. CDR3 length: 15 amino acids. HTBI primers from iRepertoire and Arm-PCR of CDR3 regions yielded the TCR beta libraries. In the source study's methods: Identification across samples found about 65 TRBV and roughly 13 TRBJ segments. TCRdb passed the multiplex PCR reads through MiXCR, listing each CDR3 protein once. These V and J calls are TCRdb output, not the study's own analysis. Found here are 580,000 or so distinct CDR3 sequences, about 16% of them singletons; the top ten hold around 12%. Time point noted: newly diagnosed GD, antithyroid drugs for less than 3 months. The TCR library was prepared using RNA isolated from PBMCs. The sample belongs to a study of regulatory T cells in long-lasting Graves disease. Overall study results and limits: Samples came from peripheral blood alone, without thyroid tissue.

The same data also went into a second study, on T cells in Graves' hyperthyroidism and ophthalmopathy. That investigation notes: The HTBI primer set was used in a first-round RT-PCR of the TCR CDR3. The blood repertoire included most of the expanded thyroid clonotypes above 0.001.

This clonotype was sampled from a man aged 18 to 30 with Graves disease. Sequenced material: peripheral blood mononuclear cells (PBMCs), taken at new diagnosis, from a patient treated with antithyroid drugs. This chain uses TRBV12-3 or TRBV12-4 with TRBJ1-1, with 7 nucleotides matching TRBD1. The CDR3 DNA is TGTGCCAGCACTTCCGTGGGGACAGCGAACACTGAAGCTTTCTTT. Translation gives CASTSVGTANTEAFF.